This entry is about one TCR beta chain. In the source study's methods: Amplifying reference gene primers gave estimates of nucleated cell counts. The method was immunoSEQ multiplex PCR; TCRdb's version includes in-frame clones alone and lacks a portion of them. The V and J calls and the clone size are those of that table, but D and trimming were determined from the DNA. The table shows around 250,000 clones, with roughly 85% occurring only once. The data were taken from a study of blood T cell repertoires in COVID-19. Trimming removed 6 bases at V and 6 bases at J, with 12 bases between. The CDR3 totals 13 residues. Participants came from fewer than 25 US areas, aged roughly 18 to 89 years. Cohort allocation depended upon clinical history that participants reported.

The chain uses TRBV12-3 or TRBV12-4 and TRBJ1-5, with unresolved D. Material for sequencing was PBMCs or T cells enriched from blood (not recorded which). This sequence originates from a woman between 45 and 60 years old who had recovered from COVID-19. As DNA, the CDR3 is TGTGCCAGCAGAAACGGGGTTGGTCAGCCCCAGCATTTT. Encoded protein: CASRNGVGQPQHF.